The clone carrying this T cell receptor beta chain was observed at least ten times. These data originate in a study of regulatory T cells in long-lasting Graves disease. Investigators prepared the TCR beta libraries by applying iRepertoire HTBI primers and Arm-PCR of CDR3 regions. One entry per CDR3 protein, called by TCRdb with MiXCR from the multiplex PCR reads. The data hold 500,000 or so distinct CDR3 sequences, with roughly 16% observed a single time. The time point here: newly diagnosed GD, antithyroid drugs for less than 3 months. PBMC RNA was the source of the TCR library. The CDR3 is made up of 16 amino acids. The ends were cut back, 8 bases at V and 4 bases at J, with 23 bases in the middle. Germline assignment: CDR1 SNHLY and CDR2 FYNNEI. These data are also associated with another study on T cells in Graves' hyperthyroidism and ophthalmopathy.

The TCR sequence derives from a man aged 40-50 years with Graves disease. The rearrangement uses TRBV2 and TRBJ2-5, with D perhaps TRBD2 (5 bases). This specimen consisted of peripheral blood mononuclear cells (PBMCs), obtained at new diagnosis, from a patient treated with antithyroid drugs. The CDR3 here is CASVLASAAGGETQYF. The CDR3 region has the DNA TGTGCCAGCGTTTTGGCTTCAGCGGCAGGAGGAGAGACCCAGTACTTC.